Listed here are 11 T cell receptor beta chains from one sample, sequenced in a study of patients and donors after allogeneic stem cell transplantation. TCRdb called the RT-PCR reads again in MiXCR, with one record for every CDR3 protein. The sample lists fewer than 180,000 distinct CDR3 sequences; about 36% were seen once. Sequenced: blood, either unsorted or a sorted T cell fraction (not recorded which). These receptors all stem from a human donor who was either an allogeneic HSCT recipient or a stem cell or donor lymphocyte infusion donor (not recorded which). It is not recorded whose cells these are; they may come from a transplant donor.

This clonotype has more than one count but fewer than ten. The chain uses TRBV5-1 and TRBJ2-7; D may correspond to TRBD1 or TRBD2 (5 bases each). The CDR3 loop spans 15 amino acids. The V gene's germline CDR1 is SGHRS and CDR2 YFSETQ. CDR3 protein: CASSLGTGSSYEQYV. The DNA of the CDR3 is TGTGCCAGCAGCCTTGGGACGGGGAGCTCCTACGAGCAGTACGTC.

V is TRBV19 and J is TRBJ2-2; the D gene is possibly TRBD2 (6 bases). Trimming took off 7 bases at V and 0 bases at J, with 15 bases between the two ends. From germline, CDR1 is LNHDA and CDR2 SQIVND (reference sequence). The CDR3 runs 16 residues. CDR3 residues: CASIAVRGTNTGELFF. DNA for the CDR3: TGTGCCAGTATAGCAGTCCGGGGGACGAACACCGGGGAGCTGTTTTTT.

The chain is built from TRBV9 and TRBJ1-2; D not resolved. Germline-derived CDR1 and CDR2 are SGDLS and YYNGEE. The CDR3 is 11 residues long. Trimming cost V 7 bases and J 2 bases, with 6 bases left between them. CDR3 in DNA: TGTGCCAGCGGGCCCAACTATGGCTACACCTTC. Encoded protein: CASGPNYGYTF.

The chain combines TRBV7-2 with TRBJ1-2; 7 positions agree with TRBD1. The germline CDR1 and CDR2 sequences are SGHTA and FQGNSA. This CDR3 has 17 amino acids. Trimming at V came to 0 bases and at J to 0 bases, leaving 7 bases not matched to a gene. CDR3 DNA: TGTGCCAGCAGCTTAGCGCTCGGGACAGCCACTAACTATGGCTACACCTTC. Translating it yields CASSLALGTATNYGYTF.

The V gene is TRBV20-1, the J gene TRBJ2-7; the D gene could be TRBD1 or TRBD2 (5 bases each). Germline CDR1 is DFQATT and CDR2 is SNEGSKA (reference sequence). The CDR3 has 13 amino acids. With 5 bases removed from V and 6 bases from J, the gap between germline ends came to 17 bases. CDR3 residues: CSAFLGGTSEQYF. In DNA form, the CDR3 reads TGCAGTGCTTTCCTCGGTGGGACCTCCGAGCAGTACTTC.

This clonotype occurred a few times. The CDR3 spells CASSHTGITSGNTIYF. In DNA, the CDR3 is TGTGCCAGCAGTCATACAGGGATCACTTCTGGAAACACCATATATTTT. The V call is TRBV28, the J call TRBJ1-3, with a weak D call TRBD1 (6 bases). The CDR3 totals 16 residues. The V end was cut by 5 bases, the J end by 1 base, with 15 bases between. Germline loops: CDR1 MDHEN, CDR2 SYDVKM.

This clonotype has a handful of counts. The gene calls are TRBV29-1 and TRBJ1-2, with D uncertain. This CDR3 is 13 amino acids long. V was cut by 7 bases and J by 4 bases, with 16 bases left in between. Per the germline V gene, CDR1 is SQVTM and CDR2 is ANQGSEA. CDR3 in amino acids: CSDQRTAGYGYTF. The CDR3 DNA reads TGCAGCGACCAGAGAACCGCAGGCTATGGCTACACCTTC.

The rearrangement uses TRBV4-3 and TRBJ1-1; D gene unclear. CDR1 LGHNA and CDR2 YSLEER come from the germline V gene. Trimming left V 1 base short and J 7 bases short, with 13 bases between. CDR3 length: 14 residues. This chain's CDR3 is CASSQGPVVGEAFF. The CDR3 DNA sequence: TGCGCCAGCAGCCAAGGTCCCGTGGTGGGTGAAGCTTTCTTT.

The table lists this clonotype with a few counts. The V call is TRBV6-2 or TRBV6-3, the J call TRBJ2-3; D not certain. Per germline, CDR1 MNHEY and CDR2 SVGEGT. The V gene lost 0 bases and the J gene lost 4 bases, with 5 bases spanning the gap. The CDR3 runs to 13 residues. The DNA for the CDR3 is TGTGCCAGCAGTTACTCCCATCCAGATACGCAGTATTTT. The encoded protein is CASSYSHPDTQYF.

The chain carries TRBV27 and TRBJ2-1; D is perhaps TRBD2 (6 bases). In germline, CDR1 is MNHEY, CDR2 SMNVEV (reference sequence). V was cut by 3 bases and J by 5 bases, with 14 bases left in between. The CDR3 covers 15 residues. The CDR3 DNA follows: TGTGCCAGCAGTTTCACCGGGAGTACAAACAATGAGCAGTTCTTC. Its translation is CASSFTGSTNNEQFF.

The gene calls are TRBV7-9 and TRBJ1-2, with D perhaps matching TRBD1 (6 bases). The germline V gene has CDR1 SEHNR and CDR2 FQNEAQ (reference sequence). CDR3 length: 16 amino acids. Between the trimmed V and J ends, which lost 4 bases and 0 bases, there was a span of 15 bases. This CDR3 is CASSSTAWTANYGYTF. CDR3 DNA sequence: TGTGCCAGCAGCTCAACTGCCTGGACAGCTAACTATGGCTACACCTTC.